The sequence of this TCR beta chain was determined in a study of CXCR3-negative and CXCR3-positive naive CD8 T cells. TRB cDNA libraries were made by UMI-labeled 5' RACE. Following a re-call of the 5' RACE reads, TCRdb has one entry per CDR3 protein and lacks DNA. There are 130,000 or so distinct CDR3 sequences in the sample, with around 0.27% held by the top ten. Germline CDR1 reads LGHNT; CDR2 reads FRNRAP. This CDR3 region has 19 residues. This clonotype was sampled from a human donor in good health. Some clones in this sample may be carry-over from other donors' samples. V usage is TRBV12-5 and J usage is TRBJ2-7; the TCRdb D gene call, TRBD2, has no DNA to confirm it. Sequenced: naive CXCR3- CD8+ T cells from blood. This sample's subset: CD45RO-CCR7+CD27+CD95- naive CD8+ T cells lacking CXCR3 (TNR3-). The CDR3 here is CASGPTPGTSGSVGYEQYF.